This is a list of T cell receptor beta chains from one sample in a study of blood T cell repertoires in COVID-19. Method: immunoSEQ multiplex PCR; TCRdb's copy keeps in-frame clones and lacks some. The table lists roughly 230,000 clones, about nine tenths of them singletons. The specimen sequenced was PBMCs or T cells enriched from blood (not recorded which). Every receptor here comes from a man younger than 45 in a cohort exposed to, infected with or recovered from COVID-19 (not recorded which). Both conserved end residues are part of each CDR3. D genes are given only for firm matches.

TRBJ1-1,TRBD1,TRBV2,CANPGQPNTEAFF
TRBJ1-5,TRBD1,TRBV15,CATSRDRTYNQPQHF
TRBJ2-2,-,TRBV28,CASRLDISNTGELFF
TRBJ2-1,TRBD2,TRBV7-9,CASSLVGRGDNEQFF
TRBJ1-2,TRBD1,TRBV7-6,CASSLEGTGKGYTF
TRBJ2-1,-,TRBV1,CTSSQGGYHNEQFF
TRBJ1-1,TRBD1,TRBV28,CASSPSQGSGTEAFF
TRBJ2-7,-,TRBV19,CASGRSSYEQYF
TRBJ1-3,TRBD1,TRBV18,CASSPGQFYSGNTIYF
TRBJ1-1,-,TRBV11-2,CASSLDQGWGTEAFF
TRBJ2-7,-,TRBV9,CASSGVIEQYF
TRBJ1-1,TRBD1,TRBV5-1,CASSLGTGIEAFF
TRBJ1-3,-,TRBV21-1,CASSSGQGAAGNTIYF
TRBJ1-2,-,TRBV20-1,CSVRRGYGYTF
TRBJ1-1,-,TRBV19,CASSGREYGEAFF
TRBJ2-7,TRBD1,TRBV29-1,CSVGSTGGKEYF
TRBJ1-3,-,TRBV9,CASSPTGGTGNTIYF
TRBJ1-5,TRBD1,TRBV20-1,CSASRPGQGFGSNQPQHF
TRBJ2-7,TRBD1,TRBV7-9,CASSLRQGVYEQYF
TRBJ2-3,-,TRBV6-5,CASSPDYSATDTQYF
TRBJ2-7,TRBD2,TRBV7-6,CASSWGPRGGAYEQYF
TRBJ1-6,-,TRBV28,CASSTAGTWDSPLHF
TRBJ1-2,-,TRBV12-5,CASGIGTNYGYTF
TRBJ1-2,-,TRBV27,CATRTEPDYGYTF
TRBJ2-7,TRBD2,TRBV5-1,CASSLTPAGRAYEQYF
TRBJ1-2,-,TRBV28,CASSLSRVESYTF
TRBJ2-1,-,TRBV7-7,CASSLNLESYNEQFF
TRBJ2-6,TRBD1,TRBV6-6,CASSRQGQGFSGANVLTF
TRBJ2-7,TRBD2,TRBV7-2,CASSFPGLGTYEQYF
TRBJ2-2,TRBD2,TRBV24-1,CATSEPGLAANTGELFF
TRBJ2-5,-,TRBV20-1,CSANFQETQYF
TRBJ2-3,-,TRBV9,CASSVPLDSPDHSTDTQYF
TRBJ1-3,TRBD1,TRBV15,CATSKDRGSGNTIYF
TRBJ2-5,TRBD2,TRBV11-3,CASSFGTSAQETQYF
TRBJ2-1,TRBD2,TRBV6-5,CASSYLAGAYNEQFF
TRBJ2-2,-,TRBV4-3,CASSQGGPSGYTGELFF
TRBJ2-3,TRBD2,TRBV6-4,CASSDGTSGTDTQYF
TRBJ2-2,-,TRBV3-1/TRBV3-2,CASSQLPGAPGGELFF
TRBJ1-6,TRBD1,TRBV5-1,CASSWDRAYNSPLHF
TRBJ2-1,-,TRBV14,CASNGGSRVPNEQFF
TRBJ2-7,-,TRBV27,CASRDSAELPYEQYF